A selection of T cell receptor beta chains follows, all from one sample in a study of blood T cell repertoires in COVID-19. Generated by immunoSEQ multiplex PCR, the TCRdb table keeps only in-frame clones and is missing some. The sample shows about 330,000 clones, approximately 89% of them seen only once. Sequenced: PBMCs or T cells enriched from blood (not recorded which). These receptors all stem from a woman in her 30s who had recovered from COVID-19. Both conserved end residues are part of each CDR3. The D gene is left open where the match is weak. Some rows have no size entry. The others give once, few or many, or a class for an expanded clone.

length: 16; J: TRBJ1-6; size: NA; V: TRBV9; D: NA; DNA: TGTGCCAGCAGCGTAGGTGGGACTACCGTACATTCACCCCTCCACTTT; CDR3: CASSVGGTTVHSPLHF
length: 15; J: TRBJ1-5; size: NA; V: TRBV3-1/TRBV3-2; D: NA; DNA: TGTGCCAGCAGCCAGGCTACAGGGTCAACCCAGCCCCAGCATTTT; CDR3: CASSQATGSTQPQHF
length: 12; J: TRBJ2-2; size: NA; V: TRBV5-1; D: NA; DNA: TGCGCCAGCAGCTCCCAATCCGGGGAGCTGTTTTTT; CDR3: CASSSQSGELFF
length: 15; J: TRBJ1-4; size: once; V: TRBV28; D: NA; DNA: TGTGCCAGCAGTTTATACGCTGCGGCGAATGAAAAACTGTTTTTT; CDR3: CASSLYAAANEKLFF
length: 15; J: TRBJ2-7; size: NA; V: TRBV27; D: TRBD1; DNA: TGTGCCAGCAGTTTACTAGGACAGGGGGAGTACGAGCAGTACTTC; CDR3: CASSLLGQGEYEQYF
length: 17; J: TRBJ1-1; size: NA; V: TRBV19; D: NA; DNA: TGTGCCAGTAGTCGTCCTCCAGGTGCGGGTCTGAACACTGAAGCTTTCTTT; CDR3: CASSRPPGAGLNTEAFF
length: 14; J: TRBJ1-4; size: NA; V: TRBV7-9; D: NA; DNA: TGTGCCAGCAGCTTAATCCAGGGGAATGAAAAACTGTTTTTT; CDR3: CASSLIQGNEKLFF
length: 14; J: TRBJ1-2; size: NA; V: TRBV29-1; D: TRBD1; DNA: TGCAGCGTTGGGGACAGGGAATGGGGCTATGGCTACACCTTC; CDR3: CSVGDREWGYGYTF
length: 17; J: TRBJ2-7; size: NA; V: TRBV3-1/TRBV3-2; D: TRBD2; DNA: TGTGCCAGCAGCCTCCCCGGACTAGCGGGGGGCCAGAGAGAGCAGTACTTC; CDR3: CASSLPGLAGGQREQYF
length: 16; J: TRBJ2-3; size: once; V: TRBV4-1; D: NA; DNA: TGCGCCAGCAGCCAAGTCGGCCTCTCGGGGACAGATACGCAGTATTTT; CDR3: CASSQVGLSGTDTQYF
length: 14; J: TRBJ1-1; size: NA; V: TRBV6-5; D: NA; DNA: TGTGCCAGCAGCCGCCTTGGGGCGAACACTGAAGCTTTCTTT; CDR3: CASSRLGANTEAFF
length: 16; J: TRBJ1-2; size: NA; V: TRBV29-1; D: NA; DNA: TGCAGCGTCGACTCGCGGTCAGGACAACCTAACTATGGCTACACCTTC; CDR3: CSVDSRSGQPNYGYTF
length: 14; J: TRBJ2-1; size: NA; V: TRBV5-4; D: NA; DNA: TGTGCCAGCAGCTTGGTAGGGGCGTACAATGAGCAGTTCTTC; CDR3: CASSLVGAYNEQFF
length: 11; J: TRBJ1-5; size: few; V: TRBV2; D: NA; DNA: TGTGCCAGCAGTGGCGGGCAGCCCCAGCATTTT; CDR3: CASSGGQPQHF
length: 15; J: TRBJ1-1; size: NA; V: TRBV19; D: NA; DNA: TGTGCCAGTAGTATACTCCTTTCTGGGGCCACTGAAGCTTTCTTT; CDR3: CASSILLSGATEAFF
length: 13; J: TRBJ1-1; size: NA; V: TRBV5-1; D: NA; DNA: TGCGCCAGCAGTGGGGAGGTTGGCACTGAAGCTTTCTTT; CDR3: CASSGEVGTEAFF
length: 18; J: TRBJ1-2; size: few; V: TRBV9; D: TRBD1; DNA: TGTGCCAGCAGCCCACACCATGAGACAGGGGCCGGGGGAAATGGCTACACCTTC; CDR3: CASSPHHETGAGGNGYTF
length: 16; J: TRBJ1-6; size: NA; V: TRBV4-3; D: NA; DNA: TGCGCCAGCAGCCAAGATGTCGGGGGGAATAATTCACCCCTCCACTTT; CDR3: CASSQDVGGNNSPLHF
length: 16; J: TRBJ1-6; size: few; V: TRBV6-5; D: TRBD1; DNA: TGTGCCAGCAGTTACGGGCCTACAGGGGCTAATTCACCCCTCCACTTT; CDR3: CASSYGPTGANSPLHF
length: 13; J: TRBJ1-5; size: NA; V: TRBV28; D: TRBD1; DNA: TGTGCCAGCATTCTCAGGGGGAATCAGCCCCAGCATTTT; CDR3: CASILRGNQPQHF
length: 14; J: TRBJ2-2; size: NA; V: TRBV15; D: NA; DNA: TGTGCCACCAGCAGAAGTCGGGACACCGGGGAGCTGTTTTTT; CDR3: CATSRSRDTGELFF
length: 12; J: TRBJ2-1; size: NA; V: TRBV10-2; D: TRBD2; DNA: TGCGCCAGCGGGGGGGCCTACAATGAGCAGTTCTTC; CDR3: CASGGAYNEQFF
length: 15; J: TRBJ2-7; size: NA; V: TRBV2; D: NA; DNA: TGTGCCAGCAGGCCCACAAGACAGATCGCCTACGAGCAGTACTTC; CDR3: CASRPTRQIAYEQYF